The 29 T cell receptor beta chains below all came from one sample that was sequenced in a study of T cell responses to AZD1222 COVID-19 vaccine. Measured with immunoSEQ multiplex PCR; TCRdb has only the in-frame clones, and not every one. Of 99,000 or so clones in the sample, approximately 89% were seen once. The sample consisted of peripheral blood, taken 28 days after the second AZD1222 dose. The origin of the receptors is an adult who received the AZD1222 COVID-19 vaccine.

About this clone: The junction shows a germline mismatch at one end, possibly a read error. The CDR3 coding sequence is TGTGCCACCGGCAGAGGCCCTCTGAACACTGAAGCTTTCTTT. Translation gives CATGRGPLNTEAFF. The chain is built from TRBV15 and TRBJ1-1; D is unclear. In germline, CDR1 is LNHNV, CDR2 YYDKDF (reference sequence). The CDR3 spans 14 residues. Variable domain in full (rest from reference TRBV15 and TRBJ1-1): DAMVIQNPRYQVTQFGKPVTLSCSQTLNHNVMYWYQQKSSQAPKLLFHYYDKDFNNEADTPDNFQSRRPNTSFCFLDIRSPGLGDTAMYLCATGRGPLNTEAFFGQGTRLTVV.

This chain connects TRBV2 to TRBJ2-1; 7 bases are shared with TRBD2. The CDR3 has 12 residues. V shed 4 bases, J shed 13 bases, and the junction held 7 bases outside the gene matches. CDR1 is SNHLY, CDR2 FYNNEI, per germline. In nucleotides, the CDR3 is TGTGCCAGCAGTGGCTCGGCGGGGGAACAGTTCTTC. Translated, it gives CASSGSAGEQFF.

This rearrangement joins TRBV11-2 to TRBJ2-7; D unclear. Germline assignment: CDR1 SGHAT and CDR2 FQNNGV. V shed 8 bases and J shed 3 bases, with 8 bases lying between them. CDR3 length equals 11 residues. The CDR3 DNA follows: TGTGCCAGCCATAATAACTACGAGCAGTACTTC. It specifies CASHNNYEQYF.

The V and J genes are TRBV28 and TRBJ1-1; 7 bases align to TRBD1. Germline V gives CDR1 MDHEN, CDR2 SYDVKM. This CDR3 contains 12 residues. V shed 5 bases and J 3 bases; nucleotides not matched to a gene: 0. In DNA, the CDR3 is TGTGCCAGCAGTGACAGGGACACTGAAGCTTTCTTT. It encodes CASSDRDTEAFF.

The chain joins TRBV28 to TRBJ1-5, with 9 bases identical to TRBD1. This CDR3 has 13 amino acids. The J segment lost 6 bases and the V segment lost 8 bases, leaving 5 bases of the junction unmatched. Germline-derived CDR1 and CDR2 are MDHEN and SYDVKM. This CDR3 is CASLGDRVQPQHF. The CDR3 coding sequence is TGTGCCAGCCTGGGGGACAGGGTTCAGCCCCAGCATTTT.

This chain joins TRBV6-1 and TRBJ2-4; D is undetermined. Trimming shortened V by 2 bases and J by 0 bases, and 11 bases separated the two germline ends. The germline CDR1 and CDR2 sequences are MNHNS and SASEGT. This CDR3 has 16 residues. This chain's CDR3 is CASSELFNGAKNIQYF. Written as DNA, the CDR3 is TGTGCCAGCAGTGAACTCTTCAATGGAGCCAAAAACATTCAGTACTTC.

The rearrangement links TRBV10-3 to TRBJ1-1, with D maybe TRBD1 (6 bases). This CDR3 contains 14 residues. Germline CDR1 reads ENHRY; CDR2 reads SYGVKD. V gave up 2 bases and J gave up 6 bases, with 13 bases separating them. The CDR3 region has the DNA TGTGCCATCAGTGAGGTTCAGGGGACGGCTGAAGCTTTCTTT. This translates into CAISEVQGTAEAFF.

This chain uses TRBV5-1 with TRBJ2-3, with 11 bases aligning to TRBD2. Germline V gene sequence: CDR1 SGHRS, CDR2 YFSETQ. CDR3 length: 23 residues. The trim removed 1 base at V and 2 bases at J, leaving 24 bases unmatched. The CDR3 is CASSLNGIIRSRTSGWDTDTQYF. Written as DNA, the CDR3 is TGCGCCAGCAGCTTGAACGGCATCATCAGATCCCGGACTAGCGGGTGGGACACAGATACGCAGTATTTT.

The sample holds one count of this clone. This chain joins TRBV28 and TRBJ2-7, with D possibly called TRBD1 or TRBD2 (5 bases each). The CDR3 is 15 residues long. Germline CDR1 reads MDHEN; CDR2 reads SYDVKM. Trimming took off 6 bases at V and 0 bases at J, with 15 bases between the two ends. The CDR3 sequence is CASRYRGPGSYEQYF. The CDR3 bases are TGTGCCAGCAGATACCGGGGACCGGGCTCCTACGAGCAGTACTTC.

The V and J genes are TRBV7-9 and TRBJ2-7; D unclear. V lost 5 bases to trimming and J lost 6 bases, with 17 bases between them. CDR1 SEHNR and CDR2 FQNEAQ come from the germline V gene (reference sequence). The CDR3 spans 14 residues. The CDR3 spells CASSAGPSGTEQYF. CDR3 DNA: TGTGCCAGCAGCGCCGGACCCTCCGGAACCGAGCAGTACTTC. The full variable domain, its missing parts supplied by reference TRBV7-9 and TRBJ2-7, is DTGVSQNPRHKITKRGQNVTFRCDPISEHNRLYWYRQTLGQGPEFLTYFQNEAQLEKSRLLSDRFSAERPKGSFSTLEIQRTEQGDSAMYLCASSAGPSGTEQYFGPGTRLTVT.

The chain has TRBV18 and TRBJ2-2; TRBD1 aligns across 8 bases. There are 15 residues in the CDR3. V lost 6 bases and J lost 6; bases outside the gene matches: 9. CDR1 and CDR2 (germline): KGHSH, LQKENI. Here the CDR3 reads CASSGQGKGSGELFF. DNA for the CDR3: TGTGCCAGCTCCGGACAGGGAAAAGGGTCCGGGGAGCTGTTTTTT. Drawing the rest from reference TRBV18 and TRBJ2-2, the complete variable domain is NAGVMQNPRHLVRRRGQEARLRCSPMKGHSHVYWYRQLPEEGLKFMVYLQKENIIDESGMPKERFSAEFPKEGPSILRIQQVVRGDSAAYFCASSGQGKGSGELFFGEGSRLTVL.

The chain carries TRBV7-2 and TRBJ1-2; TRBD1 matches 12 bases. The CDR3 consists of 15 residues. The germline gives CDR1 SGHTA, CDR2 FQGNSA. V lost 5 bases, J lost 4 bases, and 5 bases stayed unmatched. The CDR3 spells CASSEGQGASYGYTF. The CDR3, as DNA: TGTGCCAGCAGCGAGGGACAGGGGGCTAGCTATGGCTACACCTTC.

This clone was counted only a few times. This chain links TRBV20-1 with TRBJ1-1; D remains ambiguous. Trimming took off 2 bases at V and 5 bases at J, with 6 bases between the two ends. The length of the CDR3 is 11 residues. From germline, CDR1 is DFQATT and CDR2 SNEGSKA (reference sequence). The CDR3 spells CSARSETEAFF. CDR3 nucleotide sequence: TGCAGTGCTAGATCAGAAACTGAAGCTTTCTTT.

This chain joins TRBV11-2 and TRBJ2-3, with 8 bases fitting TRBD2. This CDR3 spans 16 amino acids. Germline CDR1 and CDR2: SGHAT and FQNNGV. The trim removed 4 bases at V and 4 bases at J, leaving 10 bases unmatched. Here the CDR3 reads CASSWGQGLAADTQYF. The CDR3 bases are TGTGCCAGCAGCTGGGGACAAGGACTAGCCGCAGATACGCAGTATTTT.

The chain is built from TRBV5-6 and TRBJ1-2, with D tentatively TRBD1 (5 bases). CDR1 and CDR2 (germline): SGHDT, YYEEEE. This CDR3 region has 12 residues. V was cut by 0 bases and J by 6 bases, with 6 bases left in between. The CDR3 here is CASSLVGDGYTF. The CDR3 coding sequence is TGTGCCAGCAGCTTGGTGGGGGATGGCTACACCTTC. The complete variable domain, with remaining parts taken from reference TRBV5-6 and TRBJ1-2, reads DAGVTQSPTHLIKTRGQQVTLRCSPKSGHDTVSWYQQALGQGPQFIFQYYEEEERQRGNFPDRFSGHQFPNYSSELNVNALLLGDSALYLCASSLVGDGYTFGSGTRLTVV.

The chain links TRBV6-1 to TRBJ2-1; 7 nucleotides agree with TRBD2. This CDR3 spans 14 amino acids. V shed 6 bases and J 3 bases; nucleotides not matched to a gene: 5. The germline CDR1 and CDR2 sequences are MNHNS and SASEGT. As DNA, the CDR3 is TGTGCCAGCAGCTCTAGCGGTCTCTACAATGAGCAGTTCTTC. It yields the protein CASSSSGLYNEQFF.

The chain is built from TRBV4-2 and TRBJ2-7, with no clear D. The CDR3 sequence is 14 residues long. The germline V and J ends were trimmed by 1 base and 3 bases, with 10 bases remaining between them. CDR1 and CDR2 (germline): LGHNA, YNFKEQ. CDR3 sequence (DNA): TGTGCCAGCAGCCAAGCGGGTTCCAACTACGAGCAGTACTTC. This encodes CASSQAGSNYEQYF.

The chain employs TRBV6-5 and TRBJ1-1; 8 bases are shared with TRBD1. The CDR3 has 15 residues. The germline CDR1 and CDR2 sequences are MNHEY and SVGAGI. V trimming: 6 bases; J trimming: 0 bases; junction bases outside the gene matches: 6. CDR3 bases: TGTGCCAGCAGGTTGGGGGACAGGATGAACACTGAAGCTTTCTTT. It translates to CASRLGDRMNTEAFF.

The rearrangement joins TRBV29-1 to TRBJ1-1; 8 positions agree with TRBD1. Germline CDR1 is SQVTM and CDR2 is ANQGSEA. The CDR3 is 14 residues long. The V and J ends lost 8 bases and 4 bases, in that order; junction bases with no gene match: 12. The chain's CDR3 is CSHRGSSRSTEAFF. The CDR3 nucleotides are TGCAGCCACAGGGGGAGCTCCAGAAGCACTGAAGCTTTCTTT. Variable domain in full (rest from reference TRBV29-1 and TRBJ1-1): SAVISQKPSRDICQRGTSLTIQCQVDSQVTMMFWYRQQPGQSLTLIATANQGSEATYESGFVIDKFPISRPNLTFSTLTVSNMSPEDSSIYLCSHRGSSRSTEAFFGQGTRLTVV.

The chain links TRBV6-4 to TRBJ2-7, with D unclear. From germline, CDR1 is MRHNA and CDR2 SNTAGT. This CDR3 region has 15 residues. V gave up 7 bases and J gave up 2 bases, with 18 bases separating them. The CDR3 sequence: CASTGGTCVPYEQYF. In DNA, the CDR3 is TGTGCCAGCACCGGCGGCACATGTGTTCCCTACGAGCAGTACTTC.

This chain links TRBV19 with TRBJ2-1; D gene ambiguous. This CDR3 contains 13 residues. The V gene's germline CDR1 is LNHDA and CDR2 SQIVND (reference sequence). V lost 2 bases and J lost 8, with 10 bases in between. The CDR3 DNA reads as TGTGCCAGTAGTATAAGGTTTGGCGATGAGCAGTTCTTC. Its protein is CASSIRFGDEQFF.

The chain recombines TRBV3-1 (or the pseudogene TRBV3-2) with TRBJ2-3, with a tentative D call TRBD1 (6 bases). The CDR3 runs 14 residues. Germline V CDR1 and CDR2: LGHDT, YNNKEL (reference sequence). V was pared by 2 bases and J by 12 bases, with 18 bases between. The CDR3 coding sequence is TGTGCCAGCAGCCAACTAACCGGGGACAAGCTTCAGTATTTT. This codes for CASSQLTGDKLQYF.

The V and J genes are TRBV7-7 and TRBJ1-5, with D tentatively TRBD1 (6 bases). The CDR3 has 13 residues. From germline, CDR1 is SSHAT and CDR2 FNYEAQ (reference sequence). Trimming removed 6 bases from V and 7 bases from J, with 13 bases in between. This CDR3 is CASSPGVGQPQHF. The CDR3 nucleotides are TGTGCCAGCAGTCCAGGGGTGGGGCAGCCCCAGCATTTT.

This clone occurred a few times. CDR3 sequence (DNA): TGTGCCAGCAGTCCCGAGGGGACAGTCCTTTCGAACACTGAAGCTTTCTTT. Its translation is CASSPEGTVLSNTEAFF. The chain links TRBV28 to TRBJ1-1, with TRBD1 identical over 7 bases. Germline V lookup: CDR1 MDHEN, CDR2 SYDVKM. This CDR3 is 17 amino acids long. Losses at the gene ends were 5 bases for V and 1 base for J; bases not matched to a gene: 13.

This clone came up once. This chain links TRBV5-1 with TRBJ2-3; D might be TRBD1 or TRBD2, each matching 5 bases. This CDR3 has 14 amino acids. Trimming took 4 bases from V and 3 from J, leaving 12 bases between them. Germline CDR1 SGHRS, CDR2 YFSETQ. In DNA, the CDR3 is TGCGCCAGCAGCGAAGGGGAGCGGACAGATACGCAGTATTTT. Amino acids: CASSEGERTDTQYF.

The chain joins TRBV6-5 to TRBJ2-1; either TRBD1 or TRBD2 may fit D (5 bases each). Germline CDR1 is MNHEY and CDR2 is SVGAGI. The germline V and J ends were trimmed by 2 bases and 9 bases, with 11 bases remaining between them. The CDR3 length is 13 residues. CDR3 coding DNA: TGTGCCAGCAGTTACGCCAAGAGGGGTGAGCAGTTCTTC. This translates into CASSYAKRGEQFF.

The V call is TRBV15, the J call TRBJ2-2; D possibly corresponds to TRBD1 (6 bases). This CDR3 is built from 17 residues. Germline CDR1 LNHNV, CDR2 YYDKDF (reference sequence). Trimming left V 0 bases short and J 1 base short, with 12 bases between. CDR3 coding DNA: TGTGCCACCAGCAGAGATCTCGCCAGGGGGAACACCGGGGAGCTGTTTTTT. Translating it yields CATSRDLARGNTGELFF.

This clone showed up just once. The chain joins TRBV28 to TRBJ2-7; 8 bases agree with TRBD2. The CDR3 covers 14 residues. Trimming at V came to 9 bases and at J to 3 bases, leaving 10 bases not matched to a gene. CDR1 MDHEN and CDR2 SYDVKM come from the germline V gene. CDR3 sequence (DNA): TGTGCCAGTGTGGGAGCGGGAGATAACTACGAGCAGTACTTC. Its translation: CASVGAGDNYEQYF.

The chain combines TRBV19 with TRBJ1-2, with 10 positions matching TRBD1. Germline CDR1 and CDR2: LNHDA and SQIVND (reference sequence). Trimming at V came to 6 bases and at J to 7 bases, leaving 8 bases not matched to a gene. CDR3 size: 14 residues. The CDR3 sequence is CASRRQGAEGGYTF. Written as DNA, the CDR3 is TGTGCCAGTAGACGACAGGGGGCAGAAGGTGGCTACACCTTC.